This entry is about one TCR beta chain. The sample comes from a study of PD-L1 blockade in urothelial cancer. The wider study: Male sex and bladder-origin urothelial cancer were recorded for about 85% of the roughly 30 patients. Prior chemotherapy in patients spanned 0 to 3 regimens. Median T cell yield per blood sample was about 140,000 cells.

Germline CDR1 and CDR2: SGHRS and YFSETQ. The CDR3 sequence is 16 residues long. The V end lost 0 bases, the J end lost 2 bases, and 13 bases lay between the germline ends. Assay used: immunoSEQ multiplex PCR; TCRdb lists only in-frame clones, some missing. The sample holds about 86,000 clones; 70% to 90% are singletons and the top ten take approximately 15%. The sample's time point: pretreatment peripheral blood. Sample contribution per patient ranged from 1 to 8, covering pretreatment and on-treatment. V gene TRBV5-1 combines with J gene TRBJ2-3, with D perhaps matching TRBD2 (6 bases). The receptor was isolated from a man aged 55 to 69 with urothelial cancer. This specimen was PBMCs, taken around atezolizumab (anti-PD-L1) treatment. The CDR3 sequence: CASSLEQAGFTDTQYF. CDR3 nucleotides: TGCGCCAGCAGCTTGGAACAGGCGGGATTCACAGATACGCAGTATTTT.